The 28 T cell receptor beta chains given below trace back to one sample, sequenced in a study of technical replicates of blood from a few donors. Profiling relied on immunoSEQ multiplex PCR, and the TCRdb table lists in-frame clones only, not all of them. The sample lists approximately 74,000 clones, over 80% occurring once. What was sequenced was PBMCs. These receptors were obtained from a human donor in good health. Some clones in this sample may be carry-over from other donors' samples.

CDR3: CASSLDGGGNYGYTF. In nucleotides, the CDR3 is TGCGCCAGCAGCTTGGATGGAGGAGGAAACTATGGCTACACCTTC. This chain uses TRBV5-1 with TRBJ1-2; D unclear. The CDR3 runs 15 residues. V lost 0 bases to trimming and J lost 2 bases, with 11 bases between them. The germline gives CDR1 SGHRS, CDR2 YFSETQ.

The chain links TRBV18 to TRBJ2-5; TRBD2 aligns across 9 bases. This CDR3 comprises 16 residues. Germline V CDR1 and CDR2: KGHSH, LQKENI. V dropped 3 bases and J dropped 1; count of bases not matched to a gene: 6. The CDR3 loop reads CASSPTPSGVQETQYF. Written as DNA, the CDR3 is TGTGCCAGCTCACCCACCCCTAGCGGGGTCCAAGAGACCCAGTACTTC.

The chain joins TRBV7-2 to TRBJ2-7; D perhaps matches TRBD1 (5 bases). V was clipped by 5 bases and J by 2 bases, with 13 bases between them. The length of the CDR3 is 14 residues. Germline CDR1 reads SGHTA; CDR2 reads FQGNSA. The DNA of the CDR3 is TGTGCCAGCAGCCCCCAGGGAAAAACCTACGAGCAGTACTTC. This sequence encodes CASSPQGKTYEQYF.

The chain carries TRBV6-6 and TRBJ2-3; 13 bases match TRBD2. CDR3 length equals 16 residues. Germline loops: CDR1 MNHNY, CDR2 SVGAGI (reference sequence). V gave up 2 bases and J gave up 3 bases; unmatched junction bases: 2. CDR3 DNA sequence: TGTGCCAGCAGTTACCCGACTAGCGGGGGGACAGATACGCAGTATTTT. It is translated as CASSYPTSGGTDTQYF.

J is TRBJ2-1 and V is TRBV30, with D tentatively TRBD2 (5 bases). V was cut by 1 base and J by 6 bases, with 10 bases left in between. This CDR3 contains 13 residues. Germline CDR1 is GTSNPN and CDR2 is SVGIG (reference sequence). In DNA, the CDR3 is TGTGCCTGGAGTGGCGGGCCCGTCAATGAGCAGTTCTTC. This sequence encodes CAWSGGPVNEQFF.

V is TRBV18 and J is TRBJ2-1; 11 bases match TRBD1. The CDR3 consists of 17 residues. J was trimmed by 1 base and V by 0 bases; bases with no gene match: 2. Germline CDR1 and CDR2: KGHSH and LQKENI. DNA for the CDR3: TGTGCCAGCTCACCACCAGGACAGGGGGCTTCCTACAATGAGCAGTTCTTC. This encodes CASSPPGQGASYNEQFF.

V and J are TRBV7-9 and TRBJ2-2; perhaps TRBD2 as D (6 bases). Germline CDR1 reads SEHNR; CDR2 reads FQNEAQ (reference sequence). The length of the CDR3 is 19 residues. The ends were cut back, 4 bases at V and 5 bases at J, with 26 bases in the middle. The DNA of the CDR3 is TGTGCCAGCAGCTGGATGTTGATGAAGAAGCGGGTGGGAACCGGGGAGCTGTTTTTT. It encodes CASSWMLMKKRVGTGELFF.

The chain employs TRBV7-9 and TRBJ1-1; possibly TRBD1 for D (6 bases). The germline V and J ends were trimmed by 5 bases and 3 bases, with 10 bases remaining between them. CDR1 and CDR2 from the germline V gene are SEHNR and FQNEAQ (reference sequence). The CDR3 spans 13 residues. The CDR3 sequence: CASSRRQDTEAFF. CDR3 sequence (DNA): TGTGCCAGCAGCCGTAGACAGGACACTGAAGCTTTCTTT. Full variable domain (missing parts from reference TRBV7-9 and TRBJ1-1): DTGVSQNPRHKITKRGQNVTFRCDPISEHNRLYWYRQTLGQGPEFLTYFQNEAQLEKSRLLSDRFSAERPKGSFSTLEIQRTEQGDSAMYLCASSRRQDTEAFFGQGTRLTVV.

The V call is TRBV30, the J call TRBJ1-2; possibly TRBD1 for D (5 bases). Germline V lookup: CDR1 GTSNPN, CDR2 SVGIG (reference sequence). This CDR3 has 13 amino acids. The V end lost 5 bases, the J end lost 0 bases, and 10 bases lay between the germline ends. The chain's CDR3 is CAWVGDSNYGYTF. The CDR3 region has the DNA TGTGCCTGGGTTGGGGACTCTAACTATGGCTACACCTTC.

The chain couples TRBV7-9 to TRBJ1-4; D is ambiguous. This CDR3 comprises 11 residues. V lost 4 bases and J 10 bases, leaving 7 bases between the germline ends. CDR1 and CDR2 (germline): SEHNR, FQNEAQ (reference sequence). In nucleotides, the CDR3 is TGTGCCAGCAGCTCAGGTCTAAAACTGTTTTTT. It translates to CASSSGLKLFF.

The V call is TRBV6-1, the J call TRBJ1-3; 9 bases fit TRBD1. The CDR3 runs to 16 residues. CDR1 is MNHNS and CDR2 is SASEGT in the germline V gene. The V gene end was trimmed by 3 bases and the J gene end by 6 bases; junction bases not matched to a gene: 9. CDR3 in DNA: TGTGCCAGCAGTGATTATGGGACAGGGAAGGTAAACACCATATATTTT. Amino acids: CASSDYGTGKVNTIYF.

V gene TRBV2 combines with J gene TRBJ2-2; TRBD1 matches 7 bases. The V gene end was trimmed by 6 bases and the J gene end by 3 bases; junction bases not matched to a gene: 7. This CDR3 has 15 amino acids. Germline values: CDR1 SNHLY, CDR2 FYNNEI. The CDR3, as DNA: TGTGCCAGCAGCATGGGGCAGGGGGACACCGGGGAGCTGTTTTTT. Translation gives CASSMGQGDTGELFF.

V usage is TRBV11-2 and J usage is TRBJ2-3, with 11 positions matching TRBD2. V shed 5 bases, J shed 0 bases, and the junction held 7 bases outside the gene matches. This CDR3 is built from 17 residues. Germline CDR1 reads SGHAT; CDR2 reads FQNNGV. The CDR3 DNA follows: TGTGCCAGCAGCCTCGGGACTAGCGGAGCTAGCACAGATACGCAGTATTTT. It is translated as CASSLGTSGASTDTQYF.

This clone occurred a few times. V usage is TRBV7-8 and J usage is TRBJ1-5, with a weak D call TRBD1 (5 bases). V lost 5 bases, J lost 5 bases, and 16 bases lay in between. The length of the CDR3 is 15 residues. CDR1 is SGHVS and CDR2 is FQNEAQ in the germline V gene. The CDR3 loop is CASSAITGGDQPQHF. The DNA of the CDR3 is TGTGCCAGCAGCGCCATCACCGGGGGGGATCAGCCCCAGCATTTT.

The CDR3 coding sequence is TGTGCCAGCAGTTTGGGAGCTGAAGATACGCAGTATTTT. Amino acid sequence: CASSLGAEDTQYF. The chain recombines TRBV6-1 with TRBJ2-3, with a possible D match to TRBD2 (5 bases). The CDR3 covers 13 residues. With 5 bases removed from V and 5 bases from J, the gap between germline ends came to 11 bases. CDR1 MNHNS and CDR2 SASEGT come from the germline V gene.

The V call is TRBV5-5, the J call TRBJ2-7, with TRBD1 matching over 7 bases. The CDR3 loop spans 13 amino acids. CDR1 SGHKS and CDR2 YYEKEE come from the germline V gene (reference sequence). The junction had 4 bases not matched to a gene; V was cut back by 5 bases and J by 2 bases. The CDR3 spells CASRRQGAYEQYF. The CDR3 DNA reads as TGTGCCAGCAGGAGACAGGGCGCCTACGAGCAGTACTTC.

This clone was found a few times. The chain uses TRBV29-1 and TRBJ2-7; TRBD1 might be the D (6 bases). Looked up from germline, CDR1 is SQVTM and CDR2 is ANQGSEA. The CDR3 is made up of 12 amino acids. Trimming pared 6 bases from V and 5 bases from J, leaving 14 bases between. The chain's CDR3 is CSVTGTTHEQYF. The CDR3, as DNA: TGCAGCGTCACCGGGACAACCCACGAGCAGTACTTC.

CDR3 DNA sequence: TGTGCCAGCAGTTTATTGTCGGGGAACACTGAAGCTTTCTTT. Protein: CASSLLSGNTEAFF. The rearrangement joins TRBV27 to TRBJ1-1; D call uncertain. From germline, CDR1 is MNHEY and CDR2 SMNVEV (reference sequence). This CDR3 is built from 14 residues. V lost 1 base to trimming and J lost 1 base, with 7 bases between them.

The gene calls are TRBV5-4 and TRBJ1-2; D is uncertain. Trimming removed 6 bases from V and 6 bases from J, with 18 bases in between. This CDR3 has 14 residues. Germline V gene sequence: CDR1 SGHNT, CDR2 YYREEE (reference sequence). The CDR3 loop is CASTLPGFSDGYTF. The CDR3, as DNA: TGTGCCAGCACCCTGCCGGGGTTTTCGGATGGCTACACCTTC.

The J gene is TRBJ2-2, the V gene TRBV7-2, with TRBD1 as a possible D gene (5 bases). This CDR3 has 16 amino acids. The germline gives CDR1 SGHTA, CDR2 FQGNSA. V was trimmed by 1 base and J by 0 bases, leaving 9 bases between them. Here the CDR3 reads CASSLGRTTNTGELFF. The DNA of the CDR3 is TGTGCCAGCAGCTTAGGTCGGACAACGAACACCGGGGAGCTGTTTTTT.

This chain connects TRBV5-8 to TRBJ2-7; 11 bases agree with TRBD2. This CDR3 is 17 amino acids long. The V gene end was trimmed by 2 bases and the J gene end by 5 bases; junction bases not matched to a gene: 12. CDR1 and CDR2 from the germline V gene are SGHTS and YDEGEE. CDR3 sequence reads: CASSFSELAGEIDEQYF. The CDR3 DNA sequence: TGTGCCAGCAGCTTCTCTGAACTAGCGGGAGAGATCGACGAGCAGTACTTC.

V usage is TRBV4-3 and J usage is TRBJ2-3; 11 bases fit TRBD2. V dropped 1 base and J dropped 6; count of bases not matched to a gene: 0. From germline, CDR1 is LGHNA and CDR2 YSLEER. The CDR3 contains 14 residues. CDR3: CASSQGLAGDTQYF. Written as DNA, the CDR3 is TGCGCCAGCAGCCAAGGACTAGCGGGGGATACGCAGTATTTT.

The gene calls are TRBV7-9 and TRBJ2-3, with 9 bases lining up with TRBD2. Germline CDR1 reads SEHNR; CDR2 reads FQNEAQ (reference sequence). Trimming at V came to 2 bases and at J to 7 bases, leaving 7 bases not matched to a gene. The CDR3 consists of 15 residues. The CDR3 protein is CASSLTAGGVNTQYF. In DNA form, the CDR3 reads TGTGCCAGCAGCTTAACAGCGGGGGGAGTGAATACGCAGTATTTT.

CDR3 sequence: CASSYQKNTEAFF. CDR3 nucleotides: TGTGCCAGCAGTTACCAGAAGAACACTGAAGCTTTCTTT. This chain connects TRBV6-5 to TRBJ1-1, with D hard to call. V was shortened by 2 bases and J by 1 base, with 5 bases between the two germline ends. The CDR3 sequence is 13 residues long. Germline V gives CDR1 MNHEY, CDR2 SVGAGI.

The V and J genes are TRBV5-4 and TRBJ2-3; 9 nucleotides align to TRBD1. CDR3 length equals 15 residues. The ends lost 0 bases at V and 4 bases at J; junction bases unmatched: 3. From germline, CDR1 is SGHNT and CDR2 YYREEE (reference sequence). DNA for the CDR3: TGTGCCAGCAGCTTGGACAGGGGGCGCGCAGATACGCAGTATTTT. This gives the protein CASSLDRGRADTQYF.

The V call is TRBV10-3, the J call TRBJ2-5; no clear D. Germline loops: CDR1 ENHRY, CDR2 SYGVKD. V lost 9 bases and J lost 1, with 9 bases in between. The CDR3 loop spans 12 amino acids. The CDR3 DNA follows: TGTGCCATTAGAACCTCCCAAGAGACCCAGTACTTC. This gives the protein CAIRTSQETQYF.

The V gene is TRBV11-2, the J gene TRBJ2-7, with D maybe TRBD2 (6 bases). This CDR3 is 15 amino acids long. Germline CDR1 SGHAT, CDR2 FQNNGV. V gave up 5 bases and J gave up 1 base, with 15 bases separating them. The CDR3 nucleotides are TGTGCCAGCAGCCTAGGGACTGTAAAATCCTACGAGCAGTACTTC. Translating it yields CASSLGTVKSYEQYF.

This rearrangement joins TRBV6-5 to TRBJ2-1; the D is unclear. Germline CDR1 MNHEY, CDR2 SVGAGI. Trimming took 6 bases from V and 12 from J, leaving 9 bases between them. CDR3 length: 10 residues. The CDR3 sequence is CASSLISQFF. As DNA, the CDR3 is TGTGCCAGCAGCCTAATTTCGCAGTTCTTC.